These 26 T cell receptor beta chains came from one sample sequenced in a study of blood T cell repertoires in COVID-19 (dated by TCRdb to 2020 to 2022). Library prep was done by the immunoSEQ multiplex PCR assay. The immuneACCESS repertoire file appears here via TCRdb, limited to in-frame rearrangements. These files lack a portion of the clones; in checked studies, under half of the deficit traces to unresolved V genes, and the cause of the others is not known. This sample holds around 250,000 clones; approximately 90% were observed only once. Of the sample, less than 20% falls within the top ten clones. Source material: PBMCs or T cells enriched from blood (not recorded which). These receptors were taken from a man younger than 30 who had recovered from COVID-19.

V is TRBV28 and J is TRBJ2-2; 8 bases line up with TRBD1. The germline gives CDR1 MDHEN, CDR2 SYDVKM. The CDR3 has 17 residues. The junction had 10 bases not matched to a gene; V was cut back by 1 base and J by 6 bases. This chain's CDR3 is CASSLYGYRGVAGELFF. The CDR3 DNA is TGTGCCAGCAGTTTATATGGGTACAGGGGGGTCGCCGGGGAGCTGTTTTTT.

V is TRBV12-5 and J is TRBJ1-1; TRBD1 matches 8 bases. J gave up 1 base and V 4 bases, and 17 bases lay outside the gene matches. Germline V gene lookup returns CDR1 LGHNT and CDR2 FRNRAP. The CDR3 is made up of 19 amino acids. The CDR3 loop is CASGWARGRPPATNTEAFF. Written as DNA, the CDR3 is TGTGCTAGTGGTTGGGCCAGGGGGCGTCCTCCTGCGACGAACACTGAAGCTTTCTTT.

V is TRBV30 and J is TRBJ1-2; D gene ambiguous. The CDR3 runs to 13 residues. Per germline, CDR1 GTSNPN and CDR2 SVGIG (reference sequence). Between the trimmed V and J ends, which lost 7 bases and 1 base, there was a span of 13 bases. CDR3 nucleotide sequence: TGTGCCTTCACATCGGGAGGTAACTATGGCTACACCTTC. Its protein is CAFTSGGNYGYTF.

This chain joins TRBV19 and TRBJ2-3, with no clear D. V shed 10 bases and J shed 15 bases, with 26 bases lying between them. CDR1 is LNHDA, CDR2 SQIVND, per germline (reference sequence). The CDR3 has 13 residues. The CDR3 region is CATSKIPFRTVYF. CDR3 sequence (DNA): TGTGCCACCTCGAAGATCCCGTTCCGCACAGTATATTTT.

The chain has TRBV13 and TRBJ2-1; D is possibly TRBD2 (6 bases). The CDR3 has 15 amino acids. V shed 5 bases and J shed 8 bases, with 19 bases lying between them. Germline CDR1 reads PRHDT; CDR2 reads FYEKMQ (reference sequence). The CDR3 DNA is TGTGCCAGCAGCCCCAGGGTCGGGGGAGTGCATGAGCAGTTCTTC. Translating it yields CASSPRVGGVHEQFF.

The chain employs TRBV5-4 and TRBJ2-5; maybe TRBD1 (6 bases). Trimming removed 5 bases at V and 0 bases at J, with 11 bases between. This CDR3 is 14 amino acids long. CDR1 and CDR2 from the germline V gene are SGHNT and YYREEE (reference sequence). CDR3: CASSQDSDQETQYF. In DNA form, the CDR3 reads TGTGCCAGCAGTCAGGACAGCGACCAAGAGACCCAGTACTTC.

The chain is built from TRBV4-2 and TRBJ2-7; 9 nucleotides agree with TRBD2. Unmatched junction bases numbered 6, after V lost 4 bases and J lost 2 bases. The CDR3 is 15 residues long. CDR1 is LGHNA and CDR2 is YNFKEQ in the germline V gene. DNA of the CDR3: TGTGCCAGCAGCCTGCTAGCGGGGCCCACCTACGAGCAGTACTTC. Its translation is CASSLLAGPTYEQYF.

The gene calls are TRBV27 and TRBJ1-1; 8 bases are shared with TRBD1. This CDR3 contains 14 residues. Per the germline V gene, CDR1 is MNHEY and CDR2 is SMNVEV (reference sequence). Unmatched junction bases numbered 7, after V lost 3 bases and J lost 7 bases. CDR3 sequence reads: CASSFAGGQFEAFF. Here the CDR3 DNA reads TGTGCCAGCAGTTTCGCAGGGGGCCAATTTGAAGCTTTCTTT.

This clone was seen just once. CDR3 loop: CASSYGTGSSGNTIYF. DNA of the CDR3: TGTGCCAGCAGTTACGGGACAGGGAGCTCTGGAAACACCATATATTTT. The rearrangement joins TRBV6-5 to TRBJ1-3, with 9 nucleotides matching TRBD1. V shed 2 bases, J shed 0 bases, and the junction held 2 bases outside the gene matches. The CDR3 totals 16 residues. The germline gives CDR1 MNHEY, CDR2 SVGAGI.

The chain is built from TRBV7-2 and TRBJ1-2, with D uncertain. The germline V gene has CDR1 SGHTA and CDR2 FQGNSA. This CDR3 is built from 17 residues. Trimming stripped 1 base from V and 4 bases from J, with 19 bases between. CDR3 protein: CASSLEAGRHRSYGYTF. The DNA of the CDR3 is TGTGCCAGCAGCTTAGAGGCGGGCAGGCACCGTTCCTATGGCTACACCTTC.

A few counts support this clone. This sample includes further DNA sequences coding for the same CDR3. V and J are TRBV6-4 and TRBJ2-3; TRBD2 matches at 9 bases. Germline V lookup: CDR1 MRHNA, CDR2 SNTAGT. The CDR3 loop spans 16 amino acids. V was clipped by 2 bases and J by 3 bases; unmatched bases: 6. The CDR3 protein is CASSDEAGGSTDTQYF. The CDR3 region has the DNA TGTGCCAGCAGTGACGAAGCGGGAGGATCAACAGATACGCAGTATTTT.

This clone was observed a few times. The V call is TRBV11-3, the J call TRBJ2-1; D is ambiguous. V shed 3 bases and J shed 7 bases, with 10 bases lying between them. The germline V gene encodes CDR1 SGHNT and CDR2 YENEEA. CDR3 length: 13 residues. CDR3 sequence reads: CASSFLPGNEQFF. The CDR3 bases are TGTGCCAGCAGCTTCCTCCCCGGTAATGAGCAGTTCTTC.

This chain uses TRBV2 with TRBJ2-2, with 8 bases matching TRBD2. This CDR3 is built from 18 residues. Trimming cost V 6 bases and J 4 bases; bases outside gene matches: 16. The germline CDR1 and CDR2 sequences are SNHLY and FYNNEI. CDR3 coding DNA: TGTGCCAGCAGCGAGATAGCCGCCTACGGACTAGCCACCGGGGAGCTGTTTTTT. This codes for CASSEIAAYGLATGELFF.

CDR3 coding DNA: TGTGCCAGCAGTTTTGCGGGGGCATATGGCTACACCTTC. This gives the protein CASSFAGAYGYTF. The V call is TRBV12-3 or TRBV12-4, the J call TRBJ1-2; a possible D gene is TRBD1 (6 bases). This CDR3 has 13 residues. V dropped 3 bases and J dropped 5 bases, with 10 bases sitting between them.

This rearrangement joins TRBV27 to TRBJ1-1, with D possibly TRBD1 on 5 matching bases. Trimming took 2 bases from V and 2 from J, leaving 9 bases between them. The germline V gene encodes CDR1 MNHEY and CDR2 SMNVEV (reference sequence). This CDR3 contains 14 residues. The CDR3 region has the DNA TGTGCCAGCAGTTTAGGGGGGGTTAACACTGAAGCTTTCTTT. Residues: CASSLGGVNTEAFF.

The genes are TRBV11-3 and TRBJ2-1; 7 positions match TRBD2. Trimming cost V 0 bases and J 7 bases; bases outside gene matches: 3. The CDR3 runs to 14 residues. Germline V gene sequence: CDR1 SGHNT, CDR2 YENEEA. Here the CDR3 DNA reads TGTGCCAGCAGCTTAGAGCTACTAGCGAATGAGCAGTTCTTC. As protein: CASSLELLANEQFF. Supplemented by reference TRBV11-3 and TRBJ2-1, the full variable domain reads EAGVVQSPRYKIIEKKQPVAFWCNPISGHNTLYWYLQNLGQGPELLIRYENEEAVDDSQLPKDRFSAERLKGVDSTLKIQPAELGDSAVYLCASSLELLANEQFFGPGTRLTVL.

The CDR3 DNA reads as TGTGCCAGCAGCACGCTAGCGGGCCACGGGGAGCTGTTTTTT. Translation: CASSTLAGHGELFF. The chain has TRBV9 and TRBJ2-2; 8 nucleotides match TRBD2. The germline CDR1 and CDR2 sequences are SGDLS and YYNGEE. The CDR3 is 14 residues long. V shed 4 bases, J shed 7 bases, and the junction held 6 bases outside the gene matches.

This CDR3 reads CASSSPPGQPQHF. For the CDR3, the DNA is TGTGCCAGCAGTTCCCCCCCGGGGCAGCCCCAGCATTTT. This rearrangement joins TRBV28 to TRBJ1-5; the D is unclear. From germline, CDR1 is MDHEN and CDR2 SYDVKM. The CDR3 totals 13 residues. The V end lost 4 bases, the J end lost 7 bases, and 11 bases lay between the germline ends.

CDR3 protein: CASRRTGGMNTEAFF. DNA for the CDR3: TGTGCCAGCAGGCGGACAGGGGGGATGAACACTGAAGCTTTCTTT. The chain uses TRBV11-3 and TRBJ1-1; TRBD1 agrees at 10 bases. The J segment lost 0 bases and the V segment lost 6 bases, leaving 4 bases of the junction unmatched. The CDR3 is 15 amino acids. The germline V gene encodes CDR1 SGHNT and CDR2 YENEEA.

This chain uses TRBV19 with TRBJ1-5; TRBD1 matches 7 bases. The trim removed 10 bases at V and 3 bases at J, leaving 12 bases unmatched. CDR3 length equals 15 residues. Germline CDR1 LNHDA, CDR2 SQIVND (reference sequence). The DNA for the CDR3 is TGTGCCACCAAACAGGGGTTTTACATCAATCAGCCCCAGCATTTT. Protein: CATKQGFYINQPQHF.

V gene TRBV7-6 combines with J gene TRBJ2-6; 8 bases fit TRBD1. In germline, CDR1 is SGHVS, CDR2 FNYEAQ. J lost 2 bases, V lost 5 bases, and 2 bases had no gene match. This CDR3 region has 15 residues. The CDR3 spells CASSPQGAGANVLTF. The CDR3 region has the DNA TGTGCCAGCAGCCCACAGGGGGCTGGGGCCAACGTCCTGACTTTC.

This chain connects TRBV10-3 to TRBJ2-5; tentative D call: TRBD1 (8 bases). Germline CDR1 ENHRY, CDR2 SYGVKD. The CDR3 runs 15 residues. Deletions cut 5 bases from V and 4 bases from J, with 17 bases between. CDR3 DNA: TGTGCCATCAGTTCCTACAGGGGGGAGGGAGAGACCCAGTACTTC. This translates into CAISSYRGEGETQYF.

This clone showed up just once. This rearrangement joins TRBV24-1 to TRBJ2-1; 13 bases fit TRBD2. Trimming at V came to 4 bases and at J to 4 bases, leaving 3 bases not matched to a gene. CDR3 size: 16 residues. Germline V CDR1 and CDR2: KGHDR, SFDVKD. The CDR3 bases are TGTGCCACCAGTGACATGACTAGCGGGGGGTACAATGAGCAGTTCTTC. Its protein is CATSDMTSGGYNEQFF.

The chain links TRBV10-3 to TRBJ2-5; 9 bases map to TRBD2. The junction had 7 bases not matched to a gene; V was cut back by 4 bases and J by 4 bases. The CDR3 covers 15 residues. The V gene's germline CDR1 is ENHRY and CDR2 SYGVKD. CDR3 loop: CAISVGAGGGETQYF. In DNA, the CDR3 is TGTGCCATCAGTGTTGGAGCGGGAGGAGGAGAGACCCAGTACTTC.

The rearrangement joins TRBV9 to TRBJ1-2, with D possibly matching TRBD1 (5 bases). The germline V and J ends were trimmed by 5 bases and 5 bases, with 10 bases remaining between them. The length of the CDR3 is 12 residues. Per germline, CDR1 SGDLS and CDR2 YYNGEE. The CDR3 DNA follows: TGTGCCAGCAGGAGGGGAGGTTATGGCTACACCTTC. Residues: CASRRGGYGYTF.

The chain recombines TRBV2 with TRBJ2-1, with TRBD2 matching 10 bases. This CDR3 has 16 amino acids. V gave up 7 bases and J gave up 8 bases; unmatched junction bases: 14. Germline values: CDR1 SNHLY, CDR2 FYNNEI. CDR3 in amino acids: CASNNNPSGSWDEQFF. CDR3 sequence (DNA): TGTGCCAGCAATAATAATCCTAGCGGGAGTTGGGATGAGCAGTTCTTC.